The subject of this entry is one T cell receptor beta chain. The sample comes from a study of cytomegalovirus exposure and HLA in healthy donors. PCR amplification relied on 60 Vbeta primers (plus 13 Jbeta primers). Assay used: immunoSEQ multiplex PCR; TCRdb lists only in-frame clones, some missing. In the table there are tens of thousands of clones, about 70% of which are singletons. CDR3 length: 15 residues. V lost 0 bases to trimming and J lost 1 base, with 8 bases between them. Germline lookup yields CDR1 SGHTA and CDR2 FQGNSA. V gene TRBV7-2 combines with J gene TRBJ2-3; D gene ambiguous. The sequence derives from a woman in her 30s in good health and CMV-seronegative. Sequencing input: PBMCs. The CDR3 here is CASSLALARTDTQYF. The CDR3 DNA sequence: TGTGCCAGCAGCTTAGCATTGGCCCGCACAGATACGCAGTATTTT.